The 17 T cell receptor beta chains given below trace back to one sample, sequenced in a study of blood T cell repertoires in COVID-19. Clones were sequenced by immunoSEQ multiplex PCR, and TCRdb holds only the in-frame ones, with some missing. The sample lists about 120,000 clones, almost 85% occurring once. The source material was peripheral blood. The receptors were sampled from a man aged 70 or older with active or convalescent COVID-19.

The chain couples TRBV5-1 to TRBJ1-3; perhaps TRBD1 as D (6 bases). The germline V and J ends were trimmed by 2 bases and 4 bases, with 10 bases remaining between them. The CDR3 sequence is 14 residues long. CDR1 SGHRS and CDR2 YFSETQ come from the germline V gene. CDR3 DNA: TGCGCCAGCAGCTTCCAGGGGCAGGGAAACACCATATATTTT. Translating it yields CASSFQGQGNTIYF.

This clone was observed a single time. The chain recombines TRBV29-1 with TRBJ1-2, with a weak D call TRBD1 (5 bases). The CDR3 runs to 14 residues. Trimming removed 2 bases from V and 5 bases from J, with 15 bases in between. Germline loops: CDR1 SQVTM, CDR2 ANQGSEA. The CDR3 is CSVEFTGVPYGYTF. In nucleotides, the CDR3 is TGCAGCGTTGAATTCACAGGAGTCCCTTATGGCTACACCTTC.

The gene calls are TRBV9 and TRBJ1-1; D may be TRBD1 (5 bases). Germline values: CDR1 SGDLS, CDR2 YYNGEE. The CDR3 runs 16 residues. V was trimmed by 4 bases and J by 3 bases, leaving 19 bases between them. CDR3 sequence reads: CASSQGGGGFDTEAFF. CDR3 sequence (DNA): TGTGCCAGCAGCCAGGGCGGTGGGGGGTTTGACACTGAAGCTTTCTTT.

The CDR3 protein is CASSSTDPYSYNEQFF. CDR3 DNA sequence: TGTGCCAGCAGTTCGACAGATCCATACTCCTACAATGAGCAGTTCTTC. The chain recombines TRBV28 with TRBJ2-1; a possible D gene is TRBD1 (5 bases). Germline V gene sequence: CDR1 MDHEN, CDR2 SYDVKM. The CDR3 runs to 16 residues. V lost 4 bases and J 0 bases, leaving 13 bases between the germline ends. The entire variable domain, with the rest obtained from reference TRBV28 and TRBJ2-1, is as follows: DVKVTQSSRYLVKRTGEKVFLECVQDMDHENMFWYRQDPGLGLRLIYFSYDVKMKEKGDIPEGYSVSREKKERFSLILESASTNQTSMYLCASSSTDPYSYNEQFFGPGTRLTVL.

The CDR3 is CASSLATQGSPGELFF. The CDR3 nucleotides are TGCGCCAGCAGCTTGGCTACCCAGGGGAGCCCCGGGGAGCTGTTTTTT. The rearrangement uses TRBV5-1 and TRBJ2-2; D is possibly TRBD1 (6 bases). There are 16 residues in the CDR3. The V end lost 0 bases, the J end lost 6 bases, and 15 bases lay between the germline ends. CDR1 SGHRS and CDR2 YFSETQ come from the germline V gene.

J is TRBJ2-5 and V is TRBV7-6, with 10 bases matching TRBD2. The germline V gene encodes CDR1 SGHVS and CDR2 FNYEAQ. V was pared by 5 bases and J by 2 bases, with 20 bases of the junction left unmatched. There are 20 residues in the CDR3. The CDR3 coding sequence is TGTGCCAGCAGCCATATTCTAAGCTGGGGCGGGACTAGCGCTCAAGAGACCCAGTACTTC. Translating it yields CASSHILSWGGTSAQETQYF.

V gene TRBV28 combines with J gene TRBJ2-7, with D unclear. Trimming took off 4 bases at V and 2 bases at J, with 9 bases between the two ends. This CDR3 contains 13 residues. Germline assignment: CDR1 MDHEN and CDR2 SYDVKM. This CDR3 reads CASSSSGTYEQYF. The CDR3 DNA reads TGTGCCAGCAGTTCATCAGGAACCTACGAGCAGTACTTC.

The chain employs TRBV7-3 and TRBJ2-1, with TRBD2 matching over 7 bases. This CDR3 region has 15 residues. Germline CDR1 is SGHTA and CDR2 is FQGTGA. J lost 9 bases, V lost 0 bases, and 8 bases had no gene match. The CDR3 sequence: CASSLTLGGSTEQFF. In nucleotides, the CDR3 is TGTGCCAGCAGCTTAACTCTCGGCGGGAGCACTGAGCAGTTCTTC.

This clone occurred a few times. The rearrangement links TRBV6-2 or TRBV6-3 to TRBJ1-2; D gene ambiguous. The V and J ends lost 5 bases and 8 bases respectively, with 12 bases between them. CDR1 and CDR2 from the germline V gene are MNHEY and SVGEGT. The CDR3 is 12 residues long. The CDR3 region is CASSGLGQGYTF. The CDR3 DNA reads TGTGCCAGCAGTGGACTGGGCCAGGGCTACACCTTC.

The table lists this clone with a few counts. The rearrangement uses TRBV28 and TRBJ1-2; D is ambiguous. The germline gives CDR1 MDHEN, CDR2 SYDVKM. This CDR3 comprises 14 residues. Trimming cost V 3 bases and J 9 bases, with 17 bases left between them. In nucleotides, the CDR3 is TGTGCCAGCAGTTTGGGATTCCACGGGGATCGCTACACCTTC. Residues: CASSLGFHGDRYTF.

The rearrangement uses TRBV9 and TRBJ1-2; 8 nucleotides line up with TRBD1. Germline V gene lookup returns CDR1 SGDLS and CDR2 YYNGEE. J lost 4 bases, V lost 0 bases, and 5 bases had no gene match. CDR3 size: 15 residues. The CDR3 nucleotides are TGTGCCAGCAGCGTAGGGGCAGGGGGCGCCTATGGCTACACCTTC. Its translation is CASSVGAGGAYGYTF.

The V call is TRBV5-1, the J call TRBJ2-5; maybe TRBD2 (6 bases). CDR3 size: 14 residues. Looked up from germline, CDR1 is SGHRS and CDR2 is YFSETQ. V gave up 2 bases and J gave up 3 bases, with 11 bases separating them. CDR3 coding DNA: TGCGCCAGCAGCTTTGGGACGGGGGAAGAGACCCAGTACTTC. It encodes CASSFGTGEETQYF. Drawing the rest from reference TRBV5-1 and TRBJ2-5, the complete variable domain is KAGVTQTPRYLIKTRGQQVTLSCSPISGHRSVSWYQQTPGQGLQFLFEYFSETQRNKGNFPGRFSGRQFSNSRSEMNVSTLELGDSALYLCASSFGTGEETQYFGPGTRLLVL.

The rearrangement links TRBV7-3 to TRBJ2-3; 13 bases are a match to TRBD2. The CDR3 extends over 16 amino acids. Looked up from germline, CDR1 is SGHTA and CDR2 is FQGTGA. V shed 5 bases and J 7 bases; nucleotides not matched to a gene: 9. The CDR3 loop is CASSAGLAGVLNTQYF. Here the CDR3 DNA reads TGTGCCAGCAGCGCAGGACTAGCGGGAGTTCTGAATACGCAGTATTTT. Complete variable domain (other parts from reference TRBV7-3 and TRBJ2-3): GAGVSQTPSNKVTEKGKYVELRCDPISGHTALYWYRQSLGQGPEFLIYFQGTGAADDSGLPNDRFFAVRPEGSVSTLKIQRTERGDSAVYLCASSAGLAGVLNTQYFGPGTRLTVL.

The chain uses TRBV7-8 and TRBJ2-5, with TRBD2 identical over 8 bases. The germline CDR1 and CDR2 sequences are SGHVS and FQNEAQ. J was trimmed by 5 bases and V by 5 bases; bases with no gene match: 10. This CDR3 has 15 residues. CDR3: CASSIYGGAGETQYF. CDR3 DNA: TGTGCCAGCAGCATATACGGGGGGGCCGGGGAGACCCAGTACTTC.

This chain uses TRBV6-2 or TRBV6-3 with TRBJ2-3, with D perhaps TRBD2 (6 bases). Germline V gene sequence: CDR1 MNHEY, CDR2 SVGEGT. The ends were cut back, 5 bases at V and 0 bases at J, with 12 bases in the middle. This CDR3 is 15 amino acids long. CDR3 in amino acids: CASSASGSSTDTQYF. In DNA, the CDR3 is TGTGCCAGCAGTGCCAGCGGGTCTAGCACAGATACGCAGTATTTT.

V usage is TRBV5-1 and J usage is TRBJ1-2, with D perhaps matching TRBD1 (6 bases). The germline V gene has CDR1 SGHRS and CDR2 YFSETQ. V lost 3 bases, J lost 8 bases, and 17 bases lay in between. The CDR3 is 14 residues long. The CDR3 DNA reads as TGCGCCAGCAGCTGGGAACAGGGCGAGTCGGGCTACACCTTC. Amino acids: CASSWEQGESGYTF.

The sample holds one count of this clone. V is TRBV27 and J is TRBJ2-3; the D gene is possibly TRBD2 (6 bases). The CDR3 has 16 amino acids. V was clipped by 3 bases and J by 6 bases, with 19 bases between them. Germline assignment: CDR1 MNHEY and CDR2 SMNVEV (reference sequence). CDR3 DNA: TGTGCCAGCAGTTTTTCGGGACGCCTAGCGATGGATACGCAGTATTTT. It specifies CASSFSGRLAMDTQYF.